A single sample is the source of the 16 T cell receptor beta chains below, sequenced in a study of cytomegalovirus exposure and HLA in healthy donors. Both 60 Vbeta primers and 13 Jbeta primers went into the PCR. Sequenced by immunoSEQ multiplex PCR; TCRdb stores in-frame clones only, minus some. There are about 90,000 clones in the sample; 70% to 75% occur only once, and roughly 15% lies in the top ten. The specimen was PBMCs. These receptors all come from a woman aged 18 to 35 in good health and CMV-seropositive.

This clone has more than one count but fewer than ten. J is TRBJ1-1 and V is TRBV18, with a possible D match to TRBD1 (5 bases). Germline V gene sequence: CDR1 KGHSH, CDR2 LQKENI. V lost 3 bases to trimming and J lost 0 bases, with 14 bases between them. This CDR3 contains 16 residues. CDR3 DNA: TGTGCCAGCTCACCGAGCCGCGGGGCCGTGAACACTGAAGCTTTCTTT. It translates to CASSPSRGAVNTEAFF. The variable domain in full, with the rest retrieved from reference TRBV18 and TRBJ1-1, is NAGVMQNPRHLVRRRGQEARLRCSPMKGHSHVYWYRQLPEEGLKFMVYLQKENIIDESGMPKERFSAEFPKEGPSILRIQQVVRGDSAAYFCASSPSRGAVNTEAFFGQGTRLTVV.

The chain combines TRBV7-3 with TRBJ2-1; 10 nucleotides line up with TRBD1. V shed 5 bases, J shed 7 bases, and the junction held 11 bases outside the gene matches. Per the germline V gene, CDR1 is SGHTA and CDR2 is FQGTGA. This CDR3 spans 16 amino acids. The CDR3 DNA reads as TGTGCCAGCAGCAAAACCGGGACAGGGGCGACAAATGAGCAGTTCTTC. This gives the protein CASSKTGTGATNEQFF.

The V call is TRBV28, the J call TRBJ2-7; D gene unclear. CDR3 size: 11 residues. V lost 4 bases, J lost 6 bases, and 7 bases lay in between. CDR1 MDHEN and CDR2 SYDVKM come from the germline V gene. CDR3 in DNA: TGTGCCAGCAGTTCCCCTCTCGAGCAGTACTTC. Protein sequence: CASSSPLEQYF.

The chain has TRBV29-1 and TRBJ2-3; the D gene is possibly TRBD1 (6 bases). This CDR3 contains 12 residues. V was clipped by 8 bases and J by 2 bases, with 11 bases between them. Germline assignment: CDR1 SQVTM and CDR2 ANQGSEA. CDR3 sequence: CSTGQYTDTQYF. CDR3 sequence (DNA): TGCAGCACCGGACAGTACACAGATACGCAGTATTTT.

Only a few counts were recorded for this clone. V is TRBV10-3 and J is TRBJ2-1, with TRBD2 matching over 7 bases. Germline trimming cut 6 bases from V and 2 bases from J; bases unmatched to any gene: 4. The CDR3 sequence is 14 residues long. Germline V gives CDR1 ENHRY, CDR2 SYGVKD. DNA for the CDR3: TGTGCCATCAGGGAGCGGGGTCCCTACAATGAGCAGTTCTTC. It is translated as CAIRERGPYNEQFF.

The chain employs TRBV28 and TRBJ2-3; tentative D call: TRBD1 (6 bases). CDR1 and CDR2 from the germline V gene are MDHEN and SYDVKM. The V end was cut by 0 bases, the J end by 1 base, with 8 bases between. The CDR3 length is 15 residues. The DNA for the CDR3 is TGTGCCAGCAGTTTATGGGACAGCGGCACAGATACGCAGTATTTT. Translation gives CASSLWDSGTDTQYF.

The J gene is TRBJ1-5, the V gene TRBV19, with 8 nucleotides matching TRBD1. The V gene's germline CDR1 is LNHDA and CDR2 SQIVND (reference sequence). The CDR3 is 17 residues long. Losses at the gene ends were 7 bases for V and 1 base for J; bases not matched to a gene: 12. The CDR3 DNA reads as TGTGCCAGTAAACAGGGGGGTGAATTGGTAAGCAATCAGCCCCAGCATTTT. Translated: CASKQGGELVSNQPQHF. Drawing the rest from reference TRBV19 and TRBJ1-5, the complete variable domain is DGGITQSPKYLFRKEGQNVTLSCEQNLNHDAMYWYRQDPGQGLRLIYYSQIVNDFQKGDIAEGYSVSREKKESFPLTVTSAQKNPTAFYLCASKQGGELVSNQPQHFGDGTRLSIL.

This chain links TRBV19 with TRBJ1-5, with D uncertain. CDR1 LNHDA and CDR2 SQIVND come from the germline V gene (reference sequence). CDR3 size: 14 residues. V was cut by 5 bases and J by 3 bases, with 11 bases left in between. The CDR3 sequence is CASSPRRINQPQHF. CDR3 sequence (DNA): TGTGCCAGTAGTCCCCGGAGGATCAATCAGCCCCAGCATTTT.

The chain carries TRBV9 and TRBJ1-5, with a possible D match to TRBD1 (6 bases). This CDR3 has 14 amino acids. V lost 0 bases, J lost 6 bases, and 10 bases lay in between. CDR1 is SGDLS and CDR2 is YYNGEE in the germline V gene. CDR3 region: CASSVEGEIQPQHF. CDR3 nucleotides: TGTGCCAGCAGCGTAGAGGGGGAAATTCAGCCCCAGCATTTT. The full variable domain, with the rest looked up from reference TRBV9 and TRBJ1-5, is DSGVTQTPKHLITATGQRVTLRCSPRSGDLSVYWYQQSLDQGLQFLIQYYNGEERAKGNILERFSAQQFPDLHSELNLSSLELGDSALYFCASSVEGEIQPQHFGDGTRLSIL.

This clone was found once. The V gene is TRBV15, the J gene TRBJ2-5, with D maybe TRBD2 (6 bases). The germline V gene has CDR1 LNHNV and CDR2 YYDKDF (reference sequence). V lost 1 base to trimming and J lost 5 bases, with 11 bases between them. The CDR3 length is 14 residues. The CDR3 spells CATSRGRAQETQYF. The CDR3 coding sequence is TGTGCCACCAGCAGAGGGAGGGCTCAGGAGACCCAGTACTTC.

The rearrangement joins TRBV29-1 to TRBJ2-1; 7 positions agree with TRBD1. Looked up from germline, CDR1 is SQVTM and CDR2 is ANQGSEA. This CDR3 contains 11 residues. Trimming took 7 bases from V and 4 from J; bases not matched to a gene: 1. This CDR3 reads CSAQGYNEQFF. CDR3 DNA: TGCAGCGCACAGGGGTACAATGAGCAGTTCTTC.

The J gene is TRBJ1-1, the V gene TRBV27, with 7 bases that match TRBD1. V lost 4 bases and J lost 1; bases outside the gene matches: 6. The germline CDR1 and CDR2 sequences are MNHEY and SMNVEV (reference sequence). The CDR3 runs 15 residues. The CDR3: CASSSRQGQNTEAFF. CDR3 DNA: TGTGCCAGCAGTTCCCGACAGGGCCAGAACACTGAAGCTTTCTTT.

This chain connects TRBV27 to TRBJ1-1, with a tentative D call TRBD1 (5 bases). The CDR3 covers 12 residues. The germline V gene has CDR1 MNHEY and CDR2 SMNVEV (reference sequence). V was cut by 2 bases and J by 4 bases, with 5 bases left in between. The CDR3 sequence is CASSLQGTEAFF. CDR3 in DNA: TGTGCCAGCAGTTTACAGGGCACTGAAGCTTTCTTT.

The chain is built from TRBV5-1 and TRBJ1-2; D may be TRBD1 (5 bases). The CDR3 covers 15 residues. The V and J ends lost 0 bases and 8 bases respectively, with 17 bases between them. The V gene's germline CDR1 is SGHRS and CDR2 YFSETQ. DNA of the CDR3: TGCGCCAGCAGCTTGGAGGGGCAGGGTTCCGGCGGCTACACCTTC. As protein: CASSLEGQGSGGYTF.

The V gene is TRBV27, the J gene TRBJ1-4; D unclear. Trimming cost V 1 base and J 0 bases, with 6 bases left between them. The CDR3 is 15 amino acids. Germline CDR1 reads MNHEY; CDR2 reads SMNVEV (reference sequence). CDR3 sequence reads: CASSLLASTNEKLFF. The CDR3 nucleotides are TGTGCCAGCAGTTTATTGGCCTCAACTAATGAAAAACTGTTTTTT.

This rearrangement joins TRBV6-5 to TRBJ2-5; 9 bases map to TRBD2. This CDR3 spans 15 amino acids. CDR1 MNHEY and CDR2 SVGAGI come from the germline V gene. The V segment lost 0 bases and the J segment 10 bases; nucleotides outside the gene matches: 9. CDR3 DNA sequence: TGTGCCAGCAGTTACTCGAGCCTAGCGGGGTCTAACCAGTACTTC. Its translation: CASSYSSLAGSNQYF.